The T cell receptor (beta chain) described here comes from a study of T-cell memory formation after mild COVID-19. Across the whole study: Largely, the TCR clusters proved donor specific.

A remark on this clonotype: Its cognate antigen is unknown.

CDR3 size: 14 residues. Germline trimming cut 5 bases from V and 0 bases from J; bases unmatched to any gene: 4. Germline V gene lookup returns CDR1 MNHEY and CDR2 SVGAGI. UMIs and sample barcodes were carried by the TCR alpha and TCR beta cDNA libraries that 5'RACE produced using constant-segment primers. TCRdb fed the 5' RACE reads into MiXCR, producing one record per CDR3 protein. The table has fewer than 700,000 distinct CDR3 sequences, approximately 21% seen once. Study results and limitations: Prior to infection, memory already included some responding clones, suggesting cross-reactive memory joined. Contracting clones from day 15 to 85 showed balanced CD4/CD8; later expanders favored CD4+.

This chain connects TRBV6-5 to TRBJ2-7, with TRBD2 matching over 7 bases. Input material: PBMCs or a T cell subset sorted from them (not recorded which). This receptor was obtained from an adult woman who had mild COVID-19 (a few samples of this study predate the infection). Cell type and time point are not known. CDR3 DNA sequence: TGTGCCAGCAGTAGCCCTAGCGGCTCCTACGAGCAGTACTTC. Translation: CASSSPSGSYEQYF.